This paragraph reports one T cell receptor (beta chain). The germline V gene encodes CDR1 MNHNS and CDR2 SASEGT. Trimming removed 2 bases from V and 0 bases from J, with 8 bases in between. This CDR3 is built from 16 residues. The sample comes from a study of blood T cell repertoires in COVID-19. Sequencing used immunoSEQ multiplex PCR; TCRdb keeps in-frame clones, though not all of them. The top ten hold 4.1% of the sample, which has hundreds of thousands of clones, roughly 90% seen once. This rearrangement joins TRBV6-1 to TRBJ2-6, with a weak D call TRBD2 (5 bases). The TCR sequence derives from a woman younger than 45 who had recovered from COVID-19. Sequenced material: PBMCs or T cells enriched from blood (not recorded which). CDR3 nucleotide sequence: TGTGCCAGCAGTGAAATTGGGAGCTCTGGGGCCAACGTCCTGACTTTC. This codes for CASSEIGSSGANVLTF.